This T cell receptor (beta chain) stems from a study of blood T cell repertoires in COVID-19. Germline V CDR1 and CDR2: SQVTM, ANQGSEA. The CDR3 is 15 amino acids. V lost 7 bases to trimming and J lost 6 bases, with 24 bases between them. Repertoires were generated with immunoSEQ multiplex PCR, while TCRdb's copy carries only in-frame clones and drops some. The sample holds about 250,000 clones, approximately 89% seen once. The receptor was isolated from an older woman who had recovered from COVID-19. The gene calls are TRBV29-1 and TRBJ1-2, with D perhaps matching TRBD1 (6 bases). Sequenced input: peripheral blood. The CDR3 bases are TGCAGCGATCTAGCGCTTGGCAGGGAGGGGGATGGCTACACCTTC. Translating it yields CSDLALGREGDGYTF.